Described below is a single T cell receptor (beta chain) sequence and its context. The clone's antigen remains unknown. This entry comes from a study of cytomegalovirus exposure and HLA in healthy donors (dated by TCRdb to 2016 to 2017). Context from the whole study: An earlier analysis of 587 of the donors reported roughly 300 Gb of sequence data and 95 million to 120 million unique TCR beta sequences obtained from 180 million or so T cells. Roughly 300 gigabases of sequencing data and roughly 81 million unique TCR sequences made up an early release that covered under 750 HLA-typed donors. Of the 350 to 450 genotyped donors, over 70% fell in the genetic ancestry cluster associated with self-reported Caucasian donors. The study aimed to test whether cataloging public T cell receptors could reveal signatures of past pathogen exposure. The T cell repertoires of 670 or so subjects were profiled by immunosequencing and related to cytomegalovirus serostatus. Besides the first cohort of 550 to 750 subjects, a separate validation cohort made up of 90 to 150 different subjects was used. To predict cytomegalovirus infection status, the study brought together high-throughput TCR immunosequencing, statistical association of individual TCRs with disease status, and machine learning. A later analysis re-analyzed previously published TCR beta repertoires from 550 to 700 donors and added high-resolution HLA genotyping to study TCR occurrence patterns. Rather than using new phenotypic data, the later analysis identified candidate immune exposures from TCR beta sequences and from how often those sequences occurred across donors. To decide whether each TCR beta V gene segment behaved as functional or pseudogenic, an earlier analysis of approximately 620 of the donors relied on high-throughput TCR beta sequencing. Alongside the repertoire data, information on donor age, sex, ethnicity and CMV serostatus was compiled. A later genetic analysis used genome-wide SNP genotypes for 398 of the 666 donors, treating that subset as a discovery cohort. Every repertoire in the discovery cohort had been generated on one and the same sequencing platform. HLA typing covered class I and class II loci at four-digit resolution. The number of typed donors differed by locus: about 620-630 for A, B, C, DRB1 and DQB1; some 540 for DQA1; 600 to 610 for DPA1; and some 430 for DPB1. Roughly 5 DR-DQ haplotypes were handled as single units for association and clustering because linkage in the cohort was strong. Among some 400 genotyped donors of the cohort, an average of around 220,000 unique TCR beta nucleotide sequences was sequenced per donor, of which roughly 18% were non-productive. Study-wide conclusions, independent of this receptor: A group of highly shared sequence variants was considered likely to be a technical artifact of the sequencing pipeline. Because some donors lacked HLA typing at each locus, the association tests relied only on the typed subset. A few of the identified cytomegalovirus-associated TCR beta chains were confirmed in vitro to be specific for cytomegalovirus antigens. The cohort was sequenced for TCR beta chains only, and without alpha or paired-chain data the features that could be detected were limited. While some public TCRs were present in many individuals, most TCR sequences turned up only very rarely across donors. The study gave a list of some 150 TCR beta chains associated with cytomegalovirus. V-gene and J-gene trimming of TCR beta chains was associated with a missense DCLRE1C variant in a later genetic analysis, and the association was replicated in an independent cohort. According to a later genetic analysis, donors in an Asian-associated ancestry cluster had fewer N-insertions in productive TCRs than the roughly 670-donor mean. Some IMGT-functional V segments, including TRBV6-2 and TRBV6-3, could not be distinguished by the 87-base-pair reads and were therefore excluded. The earlier analysis of about 600 of the donors excluded some 15 rarely observed V segments, including chromosome 9 orphons, because counts were too low. In an earlier analysis of more than 450 of the donors, most TCR beta V segments were observed in productive rearrangements about 90% or about 30% of the time, broadly matching IMGT annotations. The only immune exposure information available for the cohort was CMV serostatus. When HLA alleles, especially DR and DQ, strongly co-occurred, TCR associations were difficult to assign to individual alleles. In a later analysis, some 18,000 TCR beta sequences were associated with specific HLA alleles at a false discovery rate of 0.05. According to a later analysis, TCR association rates differed among HLA loci, with DRB1 alleles showing the most associated TCRs and HLA-C alleles showing the fewest. A further reported finding was that TCR beta sequences accurately predicted the HLA-A and HLA-B alleles for most subjects in the first cohort. The classifier was reported to diagnose cytomegalovirus status with high specificity and sensitivity in both the original and validation cohorts. Linkage disequilibrium might explain the correlated functional status among segregating V segments, but an unknown experimental factor could not be ruled out. Roughly uniform sequencing depth across donors was assumed in presence/absence analyses, although this assumption may not hold. Compared with equally common non-associated chains, HLA-associated TCR beta chains in a later analysis were more clonally expanded and had lower generation probabilities. It was suggested by the authors that the approach could potentially be generalized to other disease states and immunological phenotypes. In a later analysis, several top co-occurrence clusters were reported to appear linked to parvovirus B19, influenza, CMV and Epstein-Barr virus. According to a later analysis, most CMV-associated TCR beta chains appeared to be HLA-restricted, and the HLA associations seemed to be driven largely by CMV exposure.

The library was built by means of the immunoSEQ multiplex PCR assay. A mixture of 60 forward primers for TCR Vbeta segments and 13 reverse primers for TCR Jbeta segments was used in the multiplex PCR. A multiplex PCR assay on genomic DNA amplified the CDR3 region of rearranged TCR beta genes. Amplified TCR beta libraries were sequenced as 87-base-pair reads on the Illumina HiSeq System. Per the authors' processing: Across the 700 or so repertoires, a later analysis counted tens of millions of unique TCR beta chains, about 10 million of which were shared by at least two donors. Raw reads were error-corrected and collapsed into unique sequences by a nearest-neighbor algorithm in which closely related sequences were merged to remove PCR and sequencing errors. Alignment of CDR3 sequences to IMGT reference sequences was used to assign V, D and J gene segments. For a sequence to be retained, at least a six-nucleotide match to both a V gene segment and a J gene segment was required. A rearrangement was called productive if the CDR3 had no stop codons and remained in frame with V and J, and every other rearrangement was called non-productive. CDR3 was defined by IMGT convention, running from the second conserved V-encoded cysteine to the conserved J-encoded phenylalanine. In an earlier analysis of just under 600 of the donors, sequences lacking an unambiguous match to a single V gene segment were excluded. An earlier analysis of a few hundred of the donors called V segments functional above 56.7% productive rearrangements and segregating when the between-donor standard deviation exceeded 5%. To diagnose cytomegalovirus status from the catalog of TCR beta chain sequences, a statistical classification framework was built. In a later analysis, TCR nucleotide sequences were compared against IMGT/GENE-DB human TR gene sequences so that V and J genes could be assigned. Using the TCRdist pipeline, a later analysis assigned CDR3 sequences along with most-parsimonious VDJ recombination scenarios. In a later analysis, every TCR beta chain was defined by the combination of its CDR3 amino acid sequence and its V-gene family, and reads without a unique V-gene family were dropped. To address suspected cross-contamination and a sequencing artifact, a later analysis removed approximately 600 highly shared, low-generation-probability nucleotide sequences. In a later analysis, a clonal expansion index was calculated for each public chain from normalized within-repertoire ranks of inferred template counts. A later analysis computed generation probabilities with a VDJ recombination model fitted to out-of-frame rearrangements, and checked the results against IGoR. In a later analysis, TCR-TCR, TCR-HLA and TCR-CMV co-occurrence was scored with hypergeometric tests, and a repertoire-size bias correction was applied to TCR pairs. False discovery rates were estimated in a later analysis by permuting HLA or CMV assignments 20 times. In a later analysis, co-occurring TCRs were grouped using DBSCAN, and TCRdist sequence similarity was added for clustering within HLA-allele-positive subsets. Co-occurrence clustering excluded repertoires with fewer than 30,000 or more than 120,000 public chains, plus five with anomalous nucleotide sharing. The source is immuneACCESS, and TCRdb retained only in-frame sequences with V and J called. Part of the clones is not carried over; for the studies checked, unresolved V genes explain less than half of this, and the remainder is unexplained. That table supplies the V and J calls and clone size; D and trimming were determined from the DNA. This specimen's table enumerates over 100,000 clones. Approximately 1.6% of the sample lies in the top ten.

The V end loses 5 bases and the J end loses 6 bases, and a stretch of 18 bases separates them. The CDR3 measures 15 amino acids from cysteine to phenylalanine. Left in the record is the CDR3 DNA by itself, 45 bases read in frame from the first base. The germline V gene yields SGHTA for CDR1 and FQGNSA for CDR2. The cohort was made up of 666 healthy bone marrow donors. Cohort members were all nominally healthy when sampled, although unrecorded immune exposures were likely present. The donor tested CMV seropositive, placing the donor among the roughly 300 seropositive members of the cohort. A peripheral blood sample was provided by each donor, and peripheral blood mononuclear cells were used for TCR beta sequencing. The Qiagen DNeasy Blood Extraction Kit was used to extract genomic DNA from the blood cell samples.

The origin of this receptor is a woman in her 40s in good health and CMV-seropositive. The sequenced sample was PBMCs. This chain is built from TRBV7-2 and TRBJ2-3; a weak D assignment points to TRBD1 (5 bases agree). CDR3 sequence: CASSDSPDLGDTQYF. The DNA sequence is TGTGCCAGCAGCGACAGCCCGGATCTCGGGGATACGCAGTATTTT.